What follows are 27 T cell receptor beta chains derived from one specimen sequenced in a study of blood T cells in healthy people across ages. Sample-barcoded 5' priming and a J-beta primer mix drove a second PCR of about 6 to 12 cycles. One entry per CDR3 protein, called by TCRdb with MiXCR from the 5' RACE reads. The sample has fewer than 800,000 distinct CDR3 sequences; roughly 21% are singletons. The sequenced material came from blood. The source is a man aged 70-80 years in good health.

This clonotype was detected a few times. V and J are TRBV27 and TRBJ2-7; D unresolved. The CDR3 length is 14 residues. V lost 5 bases and J 1 base, leaving 12 bases between the germline ends. Germline CDR1 MNHEY, CDR2 SMNVEV (reference sequence). The CDR3 protein is CASSPHSDSYEQYF. The CDR3 nucleotides read TGTGCCAGCAGTCCCCACTCGGATTCCTACGAGCAGTACTTC.

The chain couples TRBV12-3 or TRBV12-4 to TRBJ2-5; TRBD1 matches 7 bases. With V trimmed by 5 bases and J by 5 bases, 14 bases remained unmatched. The CDR3 sequence is 16 residues long. CDR3 loop: CASSQTGVLGVETQYF. DNA for the CDR3: TGTGCCAGCAGTCAAACAGGGGTTCTGGGGGTGGAGACCCAGTACTTC.

This clonotype was observed a handful of times. V usage is TRBV10-3 and J usage is TRBJ2-7, with 10 bases identical to TRBD1. In germline, CDR1 is ENHRY, CDR2 SYGVKD. J lost 5 bases, V lost 4 bases, and 8 bases had no gene match. CDR3 length: 15 amino acids. CDR3 nucleotides: TGTGCCATCAGTGGGGGGACAGGGGCTGGGGACGAGCAGTACTTC. This codes for CAISGGTGAGDEQYF.

This clonotype was detected only a few times. The chain is built from TRBV5-1 and TRBJ2-5; 10 bases fit TRBD1. V gave up 4 bases and J gave up 5 bases; unmatched junction bases: 14. Germline V gene sequence: CDR1 SGHRS, CDR2 YFSETQ. This CDR3 contains 17 residues. The CDR3 DNA follows: TGCGCCAGCAGCGCAACTCCCGCGACAGGGGGCCGGGAGACCCAGTACTTC. Amino acid sequence: CASSATPATGGRETQYF.

The sample holds a few counts of this clonotype. The chain links TRBV12-3 or TRBV12-4 to TRBJ2-5; a possible D gene is TRBD1 (6 bases). This CDR3 comprises 15 residues. Trimming pared 8 bases from V and 1 base from J, leaving 17 bases between. DNA for the CDR3: TGTGCCAGCGGGACACTACAGGGCCCCCAAGAGACCCAGTACTTC. This translates into CASGTLQGPQETQYF.

This chain joins TRBV12-3 or TRBV12-4 and TRBJ2-1; 7 nucleotides align to TRBD2. The CDR3 is 12 amino acids. V gave up 5 bases and J gave up 8 bases; unmatched junction bases: 3. The CDR3 DNA reads as TGTGCCAGCAGTCCCGCGGGGGATGAGCAGTTCTTC. Translation gives CASSPAGDEQFF.

The V call is TRBV5-1, the J call TRBJ2-5; D call uncertain. This CDR3 has 13 residues. CDR1 and CDR2 from the germline V gene are SGHRS and YFSETQ. The V and J ends lost 4 bases and 3 bases respectively, with 10 bases between them. The CDR3 is CASSTASEETQYF. CDR3 nucleotides: TGCGCCAGCAGCACGGCGTCGGAAGAGACCCAGTACTTC.

This clonotype appeared a few times. V gene TRBV3-1 combines with J gene TRBJ1-2; TRBD1 matches at 9 bases. There are 15 residues in the CDR3. Looked up from germline, CDR1 is LGHDT and CDR2 is YNNKEL (reference sequence). With V trimmed by 3 bases and J by 4 bases, 6 bases remained unmatched. CDR3 sequence: CASSHLRDRVYGYTF. The CDR3 nucleotides are TGTGCCAGCAGCCATCTTCGGGACAGGGTCTATGGCTACACCTTC. The whole variable domain, remainder taken from reference TRBV3-1 and TRBJ1-2, is DTAVSQTPKYLVTQMGNDKSIKCEQNLGHDTMYWYKQDSKKFLKIMFSYNNKELIINETVPNRFSPKSPDKAHLNLHINSLELGDSAVYFCASSHLRDRVYGYTFGSGTRLTVV.

This chain uses TRBV7-9 with TRBJ2-5; tentatively, D is TRBD1 (6 bases). The germline gives CDR1 SEHNR, CDR2 FQNEAQ (reference sequence). V lost 4 bases, J lost 4 bases, and 13 bases lay in between. CDR3 length: 14 amino acids. The CDR3 region is CASSSTTGRETQYF. The DNA of the CDR3 is TGTGCCAGCAGCTCGACGACAGGACGAGAGACCCAGTACTTC.

V gene TRBV5-1 combines with J gene TRBJ1-4; 9 nucleotides align to TRBD1. Germline V gives CDR1 SGHRS, CDR2 YFSETQ. V gave up 2 bases and J gave up 8 bases; unmatched junction bases: 7. The CDR3 is made up of 15 amino acids. The CDR3 region has the DNA TGCGCCAGCAGCTTCCAGGACAGGGGAGGCGAAAAACTGTTTTTT. Translation gives CASSFQDRGGEKLFF.

The rearrangement joins TRBV6-1 to TRBJ2-1; 7 bases are a match to TRBD1. The V gene end was trimmed by 2 bases and the J gene end by 8 bases; junction bases not matched to a gene: 9. Looked up from germline, CDR1 is MNHNS and CDR2 is SASEGT. The CDR3 loop spans 15 amino acids. The CDR3 nucleotides read TGTGCCAGCAGTGAATATGGGACAGCCCTATATGAGCAGTTCTTC. Its protein product is CASSEYGTALYEQFF.

There are a few counts of this clonotype. This chain links TRBV27 with TRBJ2-1; D might be TRBD1 or TRBD2, each matching 6 bases. The germline gives CDR1 MNHEY, CDR2 SMNVEV (reference sequence). CDR3 length: 16 amino acids. V lost 3 bases and J lost 2, with 14 bases in between. In DNA form, the CDR3 reads TGTGCCAGCAGTTTTAAGGGGGGTGGGGCCTACAATGAGCAGTTCTTC. Translating it yields CASSFKGGGAYNEQFF.

This clonotype was counted at least ten times. The V call is TRBV29-1, the J call TRBJ2-1, with D possibly TRBD1 on 6 matching bases. Germline V gene data show CDR1 as SQVTM and CDR2 as ANQGSEA. The V end lost 0 bases, the J end lost 0 bases, and 12 bases lay between the germline ends. There are 16 residues in the CDR3. The CDR3 protein is CSVEDNRASSYNEQFF. CDR3 coding DNA: TGCAGCGTTGAAGATAACAGGGCGAGCTCCTACAATGAGCAGTTCTTC.

J is TRBJ2-7 and V is TRBV15; TRBD2 matches 10 bases. CDR1 is LNHNV, CDR2 YYDKDF, per germline (reference sequence). After removal of 0 bases from V and 0 bases from J, the junction contained 2 bases not matched to a gene. The CDR3 loop spans 16 amino acids. This CDR3 reads CATSRDPSGSSYEQYF. The CDR3, as DNA: TGTGCCACCAGCAGAGATCCTAGCGGGAGCTCCTACGAGCAGTACTTC.

This rearrangement joins TRBV6-1 to TRBJ1-5; D is ambiguous. The CDR3 spans 14 residues. V lost 3 bases to trimming and J lost 4 bases, with 10 bases between them. The V gene's germline CDR1 is MNHNS and CDR2 SASEGT. The CDR3 DNA sequence: TGTGCCAGCAGTGACCAACGGGCGAATCAGCCCCAGCATTTT. Translated: CASSDQRANQPQHF.

A few counts support this clonotype. The chain links TRBV20-1 to TRBJ1-2, with 7 bases fitting TRBD1. V was clipped by 0 bases and J by 8 bases; unmatched bases: 6. Looked up from germline, CDR1 is DFQATT and CDR2 is SNEGSKA (reference sequence). The CDR3 has 13 residues. The CDR3 nucleotides read TGCAGTGCTAGAGATCGGACAGGAGAAGGCTACACCTTC. Translated, it gives CSARDRTGEGYTF.

This clonotype was recorded at least ten times. The chain recombines TRBV28 with TRBJ2-2; TRBD1 matches at 9 bases. The CDR3 runs 16 residues. Unmatched junction bases numbered 4, after V lost 4 bases and J lost 1 base. From germline, CDR1 is MDHEN and CDR2 SYDVKM. CDR3 DNA sequence: TGTGCCAGCAGTTCCACAGGGGGCAGGAACACCGGGGAGCTGTTTTTT. Its translation: CASSSTGGRNTGELFF. Drawing the rest from reference TRBV28 and TRBJ2-2, the complete variable domain is DVKVTQSSRYLVKRTGEKVFLECVQDMDHENMFWYRQDPGLGLRLIYFSYDVKMKEKGDIPEGYSVSREKKERFSLILESASTNQTSMYLCASSSTGGRNTGELFFGEGSRLTVL.

The V call is TRBV5-1, the J call TRBJ2-5; D not certain. From germline, CDR1 is SGHRS and CDR2 YFSETQ. The CDR3 runs 13 residues. The ends were cut back, 1 base at V and 3 bases at J, with 7 bases in the middle. The CDR3 nucleotides are TGCGCCAGCAGCTTGATGGAGAAAGAGACCCAGTACTTC. Amino acid sequence: CASSLMEKETQYF.

The chain couples TRBV6-1 to TRBJ2-2; TRBD2 matches 7 bases. This CDR3 contains 15 residues. V shed 1 base and J 4 bases; nucleotides not matched to a gene: 3. Germline CDR1 and CDR2: MNHNS and SASEGT. The CDR3 sequence: CASSEGTRGTGELFF. CDR3 DNA sequence: TGTGCCAGCAGTGAAGGGACTAGGGGCACCGGGGAGCTGTTTTTT.

This clonotype was found a few times. The CDR3 coding sequence is TGTGCCAGCAGCTCCGACCGGGAGAACAAAAACATTCAGTACTTC. Translated: CASSSDRENKNIQYF. The J gene is TRBJ2-4, the V gene TRBV13, with D perhaps TRBD2 (6 bases). The V and J ends lost 4 bases and 3 bases respectively, with 13 bases between them. Germline CDR1 is PRHDT and CDR2 is FYEKMQ (reference sequence). CDR3 size: 15 residues.

V is TRBV12-3 or TRBV12-4 and J is TRBJ2-7, with TRBD1 identical over 7 bases. CDR3 size: 13 residues. V was clipped by 5 bases and J by 9 bases; unmatched bases: 10. The CDR3 protein is CASSRTTGAVQYF. CDR3 sequence (DNA): TGTGCCAGCAGTCGTACTACAGGGGCGGTGCAGTACTTC.

In its sample, this clonotype was seen many times. V and J are TRBV7-9 and TRBJ1-1; 7 bases are a match to TRBD1. The V gene end was trimmed by 6 bases and the J gene end by 1 base; junction bases not matched to a gene: 8. Germline CDR1 SEHNR, CDR2 FQNEAQ (reference sequence). This CDR3 has 15 residues. The CDR3 DNA is TGTGCCAGCAGTCCTAGACAGGGCCGGAACACTGAAGCTTTCTTT. It specifies CASSPRQGRNTEAFF.

This chain links TRBV29-1 with TRBJ2-1, with D perhaps matching TRBD1 or TRBD2 (5 bases each). The CDR3 extends over 11 amino acids. Trimming pared 7 bases from V and 4 bases from J, leaving 8 bases between. In germline, CDR1 is SQVTM, CDR2 ANQGSEA. In DNA form, the CDR3 reads TGCAGCGGGGGACCTTACAATGAGCAGTTCTTC. Protein: CSGGPYNEQFF.

The V call is TRBV28, the J call TRBJ1-5; D not resolved. The CDR3 consists of 14 residues. Germline CDR1 is MDHEN and CDR2 is SYDVKM. Trimming took off 6 bases at V and 2 bases at J, with 11 bases between the two ends. The CDR3 bases are TGTGCCAGCAGGCTAGTCGGGGGCAATCAGCCCCAGCATTTT. It translates to CASRLVGGNQPQHF.

V gene TRBV24-1 combines with J gene TRBJ2-2, with D uncertain. V lost 1 base, J lost 0 bases, and 8 bases lay in between. CDR3 length: 16 residues. The germline CDR1 and CDR2 sequences are KGHDR and SFDVKD. CDR3 DNA: TGTGCCACCAGTGATTTATCGCTAGCGAACACCGGGGAGCTGTTTTTT. Amino acid sequence: CATSDLSLANTGELFF.

The chain joins TRBV5-1 to TRBJ2-5; 8 nucleotides align to TRBD1. The V gene's germline CDR1 is SGHRS and CDR2 YFSETQ. CDR3 size: 15 residues. V shed 1 base, J shed 11 bases, and the junction held 13 bases outside the gene matches. The CDR3 spells CASSLTPGQGYGQYF. The CDR3, as DNA: TGCGCCAGCAGCTTGACCCCCGGACAGGGCTACGGGCAGTACTTC.

This clonotype has ten or more counts. This chain uses TRBV9 with TRBJ2-1; 12 nucleotides agree with TRBD2. CDR1 is SGDLS, CDR2 YYNGEE, per germline. The junction had 10 bases not matched to a gene; V was cut back by 3 bases and J by 0 bases. The CDR3 extends over 19 amino acids. DNA of the CDR3: TGTGCCAGCAGCGCTCCTAGCGGGAGGGCCTCGAGCTCCTACAATGAGCAGTTCTTC. Translation gives CASSAPSGRASSSYNEQFF.